The 24 T cell receptor beta chains below come from one sample, sequenced in a study of response to subunit inactivated influenza vaccine. TCRdb reprocessed the RT-PCR reads with MiXCR, giving one entry per CDR3 protein. Of roughly 160,000 distinct CDR3 sequences in the sample, approximately 11% are singletons; the top ten hold 35% to 40%. Sequencing was performed on CD8+ T cells sorted from PBMCs, taken roughly 24 months after vaccination. Receptors were obtained from a man in his fifties or sixties who received an inactivated influenza vaccine.

This clonotype was counted only a few times. The chain joins TRBV4-3 to TRBJ1-4, with TRBD1 matching 8 bases. V was pared by 3 bases and J by 7 bases, with 4 bases of the junction left unmatched. This CDR3 is 14 amino acids long. CDR1 is LGHNA, CDR2 YSLEER, per germline. CDR3 amino acids: CASSQTGELEKLFF. The DNA for the CDR3 is TGCGCCAGCAGCCAGACAGGGGAACTTGAAAAACTGTTTTTT.

This clonotype was detected only a few times. V and J are TRBV15 and TRBJ2-3; 9 positions agree with TRBD2. Trimming removed 5 bases from V and 0 bases from J; junction bases left unmatched: 12. The germline gives CDR1 LNHNV, CDR2 YYDKDF (reference sequence). The CDR3 spans 18 residues. The CDR3 here is CATSPRGGVLTSTDTQYF. The CDR3 DNA sequence: TGTGCCACCAGCCCTCGCGGGGGGGTCCTAACTAGCACAGATACGCAGTATTTT.

This clonotype was observed at least ten times. J is TRBJ2-1 and V is TRBV5-1; D is undetermined. Germline V lookup: CDR1 SGHRS, CDR2 YFSETQ. The CDR3 has 17 amino acids. V was pared by 0 bases and J by 3 bases, with 16 bases between. In nucleotides, the CDR3 is TGCGCCAGCAGCTTGGAGGCCGATGTCTACCTCTACAATGAGCAGTTCTTC. Amino acids: CASSLEADVYLYNEQFF.

This clonotype has just a few counts. The V gene is TRBV10-3, the J gene TRBJ1-3; D call uncertain. V was cut by 2 bases and J by 0 bases, with 8 bases left in between. CDR1 is ENHRY, CDR2 SYGVKD, per germline. The CDR3 runs 15 residues. CDR3 DNA sequence: TGTGCCATCAGTGAGGAAACGATCTCTGGAAACACCATATATTTT. Its protein is CAISEETISGNTIYF.

The chain has TRBV5-1 and TRBJ2-3; D is undetermined. The germline V and J ends were trimmed by 7 bases and 6 bases, with 21 bases remaining between them. The germline gives CDR1 SGHRS, CDR2 YFSETQ. CDR3 length equals 15 residues. The CDR3 sequence: CASRPQGNPADTQYF. In DNA form, the CDR3 reads TGCGCCAGCCGGCCTCAAGGTAACCCGGCGGATACGCAGTATTTT.

In DNA form, the CDR3 reads TGTGCCAGCAGTTTAAGCCTTCCGTCGAGCCCTTCTGCTTCGGTGCAGCCCCAGCATTTT. Protein: CASSLSLPSSPSASVQPQHF. The J gene is TRBJ1-5, the V gene TRBV28; no clear D. V lost 2 bases, J lost 7 bases, and 30 bases lay in between. The CDR3 extends over 20 amino acids. Germline assignment: CDR1 MDHEN and CDR2 SYDVKM. Complete variable domain (other parts from reference TRBV28 and TRBJ1-5): DVKVTQSSRYLVKRTGEKVFLECVQDMDHENMFWYRQDPGLGLRLIYFSYDVKMKEKGDIPEGYSVSREKKERFSLILESASTNQTSMYLCASSLSLPSSPSASVQPQHFGDGTRLSIL.

The table lists this clonotype with many counts. The rearrangement uses TRBV20-1 and TRBJ2-5, with TRBD2 matching over 13 bases. CDR1 is DFQATT and CDR2 is SNEGSKA in the germline V gene (reference sequence). V dropped 1 base and J dropped 8; count of bases not matched to a gene: 10. CDR3 length: 16 residues. The CDR3, as DNA: TGCAGTGCTAGAGGGGAAAGGACTAGCGGGAGTCGAACCCAGTACTTC. Amino acids: CSARGERTSGSRTQYF.

This clonotype turned up a few times. The rearrangement links TRBV2 to TRBJ2-3, with a possible D match to TRBD1 (7 bases). The germline V and J ends were trimmed by 8 bases and 4 bases, with 19 bases remaining between them. The CDR3 sequence is 15 residues long. From germline, CDR1 is SNHLY and CDR2 FYNNEI. CDR3 protein: CASSDGGTVADTQYF. The CDR3 coding sequence is TGTGCCAGCTCCGATGGGGGGACAGTAGCAGATACGCAGTATTTT.

On this clonotype itself: A much larger clonotype is one base distant, so this may be a read error. V gene TRBV12-3 or TRBV12-4 combines with J gene TRBJ1-1; D is ambiguous. The CDR3 is 14 residues long. As DNA, the CDR3 is TGTGGCAGCAGTTTAAGCTCCGAAATAACCGAAGCTTTCTTT. Amino acids: CGSSLSSEITEAFF.

V is TRBV4-3 and J is TRBJ2-1, with D possibly being TRBD2 (5 bases). The germline CDR1 and CDR2 sequences are LGHNA and YSLEER. Trimming took off 4 bases at V and 4 bases at J, with 20 bases between the two ends. The CDR3 consists of 17 residues. In DNA, the CDR3 is TGCGCCAGCAGCCGAGGGCGATTTGATGGGCCTTACAATGAGCAGTTCTTC. Translation: CASSRGRFDGPYNEQFF.

This clonotype was found a few times. The chain couples TRBV9 to TRBJ2-3, with D uncertain. Trimming shortened V by 0 bases and J by 0 bases, and 2 bases separated the two germline ends. The germline gives CDR1 SGDLS, CDR2 YYNGEE. This CDR3 region has 13 residues. The CDR3 nucleotides read TGTGCCAGCAGCGTAGTAAGCACAGATACGCAGTATTTT. Its translation is CASSVVSTDTQYF.

In its sample, this clonotype was seen a few times. The chain combines TRBV12-3 or TRBV12-4 with TRBJ2-5; no reliable D call. The CDR3 is made up of 13 amino acids. V was shortened by 2 bases and J by 5 bases, with 9 bases between the two germline ends. The CDR3 DNA sequence: TGTGCCAGCAGTTTATTTAGGTGGGAGACCCAGTACTTC. This codes for CASSLFRWETQYF.

This clonotype has ten or more counts. The chain couples TRBV11-2 to TRBJ2-5; the D is unclear. This CDR3 contains 14 residues. Germline V CDR1 and CDR2: SGHAT, FQNNGV. V was shortened by 5 bases and J by 7 bases, with 17 bases between the two germline ends. The CDR3 nucleotides are TGTGCCAGCAGCCCCGACATACCAAGAGTGACCCAGTACTTC. Amino acids: CASSPDIPRVTQYF.

The CDR3 coding sequence is TGTGCCAGCCACCCGGGGATGTGGGACAGGGGGATTAATACGCAGTATTTT. Amino acid sequence: CASHPGMWDRGINTQYF. The chain has TRBV28 and TRBJ2-3, with 11 bases identical to TRBD1. The germline gives CDR1 MDHEN, CDR2 SYDVKM. J was trimmed by 7 bases and V by 8 bases; bases with no gene match: 17. The CDR3 has 17 residues. Variable domain in full (rest from reference TRBV28 and TRBJ2-3): DVKVTQSSRYLVKRTGEKVFLECVQDMDHENMFWYRQDPGLGLRLIYFSYDVKMKEKGDIPEGYSVSREKKERFSLILESASTNQTSMYLCASHPGMWDRGINTQYFGPGTRLTVL.

In its sample, this clonotype was seen many times. The CDR3 DNA reads as TGCAGCGTTATATTAGCATACACCGGGGAGCTGTTTTTT. Translated, it gives CSVILAYTGELFF. The chain couples TRBV29-1 to TRBJ2-2, with D unclear. Per germline, CDR1 SQVTM and CDR2 ANQGSEA. The CDR3 consists of 13 residues. Trimming took 5 bases from V and 3 from J, leaving 10 bases between them.

The CDR3 loop reads CASSPGWGTSYEQYF. The CDR3 DNA is TGTGCCAGCAGCCCAGGGTGGGGAACGTCCTACGAGCAGTACTTC. The rearrangement joins TRBV7-6 to TRBJ2-7; maybe TRBD1 (5 bases). In germline, CDR1 is SGHVS, CDR2 FNYEAQ. The V and J ends lost 5 bases and 1 base respectively, with 15 bases between them. CDR3 length: 15 amino acids.

There are a few counts of this clonotype. The V and J genes are TRBV20-1 and TRBJ2-7; D is unresolved. CDR1 DFQATT and CDR2 SNEGSKA come from the germline V gene (reference sequence). Trimming pared 6 bases from V and 3 bases from J, leaving 15 bases between. The CDR3 contains 13 residues. The CDR3 bases are TGCAGTGCAACCGACGAATTAAACTACGAGCAGTACTTC. It is translated as CSATDELNYEQYF.

The chain uses TRBV28 and TRBJ2-1; D perhaps matches TRBD2 (6 bases). This CDR3 region has 14 residues. Per germline, CDR1 MDHEN and CDR2 SYDVKM. V lost 7 bases and J 3 bases, leaving 13 bases between the germline ends. The CDR3 protein is CASKRAGSYNEQFF. CDR3 in DNA: TGTGCCAGCAAGCGGGCGGGTAGCTACAATGAGCAGTTCTTC.

In this sample, this clonotype turned up a few times. The chain joins TRBV7-9 to TRBJ2-5; D may match TRBD1 or TRBD2 (5 bases each). Germline assignment: CDR1 SEHNR and CDR2 FQNEAQ (reference sequence). This CDR3 is 18 amino acids long. The V gene lost 2 bases and the J gene lost 5 bases, with 24 bases spanning the gap. The CDR3 loop reads CASSLYHLGPSPAETQYF. CDR3 sequence (DNA): TGTGCCAGCAGCTTATATCACCTGGGACCCAGCCCCGCCGAGACCCAGTACTTC.

Many counts were recorded for this clonotype. The V gene is TRBV20-1, the J gene TRBJ2-7; 8 nucleotides agree with TRBD1. Trimming removed 6 bases from V and 4 bases from J; junction bases left unmatched: 8. Germline V gene data show CDR1 as DFQATT and CDR2 as SNEGSKA (reference sequence). This CDR3 is built from 13 residues. CDR3 DNA: TGCAGTGCCCCGGACAGGGCTATGTACGAGCAGTACTTC. This encodes CSAPDRAMYEQYF.

This chain links TRBV3-1 with TRBJ2-7, with 8 bases fitting TRBD1. V dropped 3 bases and J dropped 0; count of bases not matched to a gene: 13. CDR1 and CDR2 from the germline V gene are LGHDT and YNNKEL (reference sequence). CDR3 length equals 18 residues. This chain's CDR3 is CASSQQLPRDRSSYEQYF. The CDR3 region has the DNA TGTGCCAGCAGCCAGCAGCTCCCCCGGGACAGGTCCTCCTACGAGCAGTACTTC.

This rearrangement joins TRBV3-1 to TRBJ2-6; D remains unclear. The CDR3 length is 16 residues. The V end lost 1 base, the J end lost 2 bases, and 9 bases lay between the germline ends. CDR1 is LGHDT and CDR2 is YNNKEL in the germline V gene (reference sequence). CDR3 protein: CASSQGSFTGANVLTF. Here the CDR3 DNA reads TGTGCCAGCAGCCAAGGCAGCTTCACTGGGGCCAACGTCCTGACTTTC.

This clonotype was counted between two and nine times. V usage is TRBV5-1 and J usage is TRBJ1-4; 8 nucleotides agree with TRBD1. CDR3 length: 15 residues. Looked up from germline, CDR1 is SGHRS and CDR2 is YFSETQ. The V and J ends lost 7 bases and 8 bases, in that order; junction bases with no gene match: 13. CDR3: CASQGTTGEAEKLFF. In DNA form, the CDR3 reads TGCGCCAGCCAGGGAACGACAGGGGAGGCGGAAAAACTGTTTTTT.

This clonotype was detected many times. J is TRBJ1-5 and V is TRBV10-2; possible D gene TRBD1, 5 bases. Germline CDR1 and CDR2: WSHSY and SAAADI. The CDR3 is made up of 13 amino acids. Trimming stripped 6 bases from V and 2 bases from J, with 8 bases between. In DNA form, the CDR3 reads TGCGCCAGCAGCCAGGGAGGCAATCAGCCCCAGCATTTT. The encoded protein is CASSQGGNQPQHF.